Described below is a single TCR beta chain sequence and its context. CDR3 size: 17 residues. Germline V gene data show CDR1 as LGHNA and CDR2 as YSLEER. Trimming cost V 1 base and J 2 bases; bases outside gene matches: 7. Some clones are missing from TCRdb's copy, which holds only in-frame ones; the method was immunoSEQ multiplex PCR. Among about 1 million clones listed, about 74% were seen once. The entry originates in a study of shared clonotypes between healthy human individuals. The sequenced sample consisted of memory CD4+ T cells sorted from blood. As to subset: CD45RA-negative fraction. This chain joins TRBV4-3 and TRBJ2-7; 11 bases are a match to TRBD2. This sequence originates from a man in his late teens or twenties in good health. CDR3: CASSQGVSSGRPYEQYF. The CDR3, as DNA: TGCGCCAGCAGCCAAGGGGTTTCTAGCGGGAGGCCCTACGAGCAGTACTTC.